These T cell receptor beta chains were read from a single sample in a study of blood T cell repertoires in COVID-19. Libraries were prepared by immunoSEQ multiplex PCR; TCRdb keeps only in-frame clonotypes and omits some of them. Among about 210,000 clones listed, 65% to 90% were seen once. Material for sequencing was PBMCs or T cells enriched from blood (not recorded which). Receptors were obtained from a woman between 50 and 59 years old with acute COVID-19. Both conserved end residues are part of each CDR3. A D gene is named only where the DNA matches it firmly. A clone size is listed for some rows: how often the clone was seen (once, few, many), or a class if it is expanded.

size,V,D,J,CDR3,DNA
-,TRBV5-1,TRBD1,TRBJ2-7,CASSFGQGVYEQYF,TGCGCCAGCAGCTTCGGACAGGGGGTTTACGAGCAGTACTTC
-,TRBV3-1/TRBV3-2,TRBD2,TRBJ2-3,CASSPASGGPTDTQYF,TGTGCCAGCAGCCCAGCTAGCGGGGGACCCACAGATACGCAGTATTTT
-,TRBV3-1/TRBV3-2,-,TRBJ1-5,CASSQDLGDNSNQPQHF,TGTGCCAGCAGCCAAGATCTGGGGGACAATAGCAATCAGCCCCAGCATTTT
-,TRBV30,-,TRBJ1-5,CAWSVPAGWHQPQHF,TGTGCCTGGAGTGTACCGGCAGGGTGGCATCAGCCCCAGCATTTT
few,TRBV11-2,TRBD2,TRBJ2-1,CASSLDQPGLVLF,TGTGCCAGCAGCTTAGATCAACCGGGACTAGTGCTCTTC
-,TRBV5-1,-,TRBJ2-3,CASSSTGGGEDTQYF,TGCGCCAGCAGCTCCACAGGAGGCGGGGAAGATACGCAGTATTTT
-,TRBV27,-,TRBJ1-6,CASSLTHNSPLHF,TGTGCCAGCAGTTTGACACATAATTCACCCCTCCACTTT
-,TRBV5-1,-,TRBJ2-2,CASSRESLYNNGELFF,TGCGCCAGCAGCCGGGAGAGTTTGTACAACAACGGGGAGCTGTTTTTT
-,TRBV4-1,TRBD1,TRBJ1-1,CASRSTGTGFTEAFF,TGCGCCAGCAGATCCACCGGGACAGGGTTTACTGAAGCTTTCTTT
-,TRBV19,-,TRBJ1-6,CASSVSSTNSPLHF,TGTGCCAGTAGTGTCTCTAGCACCAATTCACCCCTCCACTTT
once,TRBV6-5,-,TRBJ1-2,CASYGGFGYTF,TGTGCCAGCTATGGGGGGTTCGGCTACACCTTC
-,TRBV5-1,-,TRBJ2-7,CASGSFAGAFYEQYF,TGCGCCAGCGGATCCTTTGCGGGGGCCTTCTACGAGCAGTACTTC
-,TRBV6-5,-,TRBJ1-6,CASSFLPTDYNSPLHF,TGTGCCAGCAGTTTCCTACCGACAGACTATAATTCACCCCTCCACTTT
-,TRBV7-9,-,TRBJ1-1,CASSSTGTEAFF,TGTGCCAGCAGCTCAACCGGCACTGAAGCTTTCTTT
few,TRBV28,-,TRBJ2-1,CASNSHSYNEQFF,TGTGCCAGCAACAGTCACTCCTACAATGAGCAGTTCTTC
few,TRBV7-8,-,TRBJ1-4,CASSVTGISDEKLFF,TGTGCCAGCAGCGTAACAGGGATTTCAGATGAAAAACTGTTTTTT
-,TRBV18,-,TRBJ1-4,CASSPLAAGSEKLFF,TGTGCCAGCTCACCATTGGCAGCCGGGAGTGAAAAACTGTTTTTT
-,TRBV7-2,-,TRBJ2-4,CASSPTGRVAKNIQYF,TGTGCCAGCAGCCCAACAGGGCGTGTTGCCAAAAACATTCAGTACTTC
-,TRBV5-8,-,TRBJ1-4,CASSFGTTNEKLFF,TGTGCCAGCAGCTTCGGGACAACTAATGAAAAACTGTTTTTT
-,TRBV5-4,-,TRBJ1-2,CASSFSGSYGYTF,TGTGCCAGCAGCTTCTCAGGATCCTATGGCTACACCTTC
-,TRBV2,TRBD2,TRBJ2-3,CASSAGLAGEGTQYF,TGTGCCAGCAGCGCTGGACTAGCGGGAGAAGGTACGCAGTATTTT
once,TRBV25-1,TRBD1,TRBJ2-5,CASTDRGTGSYQETQYF,TGTGCCAGCACCGACCGCGGGACAGGGTCTTACCAAGAGACCCAGTACTTC
once,TRBV7-9,TRBD1,TRBJ2-1,CASSYPGQGGYNEQFF,TGTGCCAGCAGCTATCCGGGACAGGGAGGATACAATGAGCAGTTCTTC
-,TRBV11-2,-,TRBJ1-3,CASSPRATGNTIYF,TGTGCCAGCAGCCCGAGGGCTACTGGAAACACCATATATTTT
-,TRBV24-1,-,TRBJ1-5,CATRGQGNQPQHF,TGTGCCACCCGAGGGCAGGGCAATCAGCCCCAGCATTTT
-,TRBV2,TRBD1,TRBJ2-7,CASSGGQGTRSSYEQYF,TGTGCCAGCAGTGGGGGACAGGGCACTCGAAGCTCCTACGAGCAGTACTTC
-,TRBV28,-,TRBJ1-2,CASSGVYGYTF,TGTGCCAGCAGTGGAGTTTATGGCTACACCTTC
-,TRBV5-1,-,TRBJ1-1,CASSEQTGSNTEAFF,TGCGCCAGCAGCGAGCAGACAGGATCAAACACTGAAGCTTTCTTT
-,TRBV5-6,-,TRBJ1-5,CASSSSGGSQPQHF,TGTGCCAGCAGCTCCTCTGGGGGGAGTCAGCCCCAGCATTTT
-,TRBV23-1,-,TRBJ2-7,CASSHYRTSYFPYEQYF,TGCGCCAGCAGTCATTACCGGACTTCTTATTTCCCCTACGAGCAGTACTTC
-,TRBV23-1,TRBD1,TRBJ1-1,CASSQVEQGYTEAFF,TGCGCCAGCAGTCAAGTAGAACAGGGGTACACTGAAGCTTTCTTT
-,TRBV7-9,-,TRBJ1-2,CASSAGGTNYGYTF,TGTGCCAGCAGCGCGGGGGGGACTAACTATGGCTACACCTTC
few,TRBV28,-,TRBJ1-5,CASSLLHVSNQPQHF,TGTGCCAGCAGTTTATTACACGTTAGCAATCAGCCCCAGCATTTT
-,TRBV7-2,TRBD1,TRBJ2-3,CASSLGTGGTTDTQYF,TGTGCCAGCAGCTTAGGTACAGGGGGCACCACAGATACGCAGTATTTT
-,TRBV2,-,TRBJ2-5,CASVRVGETQYF,TGTGCCAGCGTTCGAGTTGGAGAGACCCAGTACTTC
-,TRBV5-4,TRBD2,TRBJ2-1,CASTSGLAGQDEQFF,TGTGCCAGCACTTCCGGACTAGCGGGACAGGATGAGCAGTTCTTC
few,TRBV28,TRBD1,TRBJ1-2,CASSFPKGATYQSGAGYTF,TGTGCCAGCAGTTTTCCTAAGGGGGCGACATATCAATCAGGGGCTGGCTACACCTTC
many,TRBV14,-,TRBJ1-2,CASSRVTGRDYGYTF,TGTGCCAGCAGCCGAGTCACAGGAAGGGACTATGGCTACACCTTC
-,TRBV19,TRBD1,TRBJ1-4,CASQVWGQTNEKLFF,TGTGCCAGTCAAGTGTGGGGACAGACTAATGAAAAACTGTTTTTT
-,TRBV18,TRBD1,TRBJ2-3,CASSPNHLGTGSDTQYF,TGTGCCAGCTCACCCAACCATCTTGGGACAGGGTCAGATACGCAGTATTTT
-,TRBV7-2,TRBD2,TRBJ2-3,CASSFGLGSTDTQYF,TGTGCCAGCAGCTTTGGACTAGGGAGCACAGATACGCAGTATTTT
-,TRBV9,TRBD2,TRBJ2-1,CASSVDLAEWNEQFF,TGTGCCAGCAGCGTAGACCTAGCGGAGTGGAATGAGCAGTTCTTC
-,TRBV6-1,TRBD2,TRBJ2-7,CASSEFFGGYEQYF,TGTGCCAGCAGTGAATTTTTCGGGGGGTACGAGCAGTACTTC